This T cell receptor (beta chain) derives from a study of blood T cell repertoires in COVID-19. Study as a whole: Both acute and convalescent COVID-19 samples were obtained from the United States, Italy and Spain. T cells, B-cell-depleted T cells, or PBMCs provided the cDNA or gDNA that served as material.

V gave up 6 bases and J gave up 0 bases, with 10 bases separating them. This CDR3 comprises 15 residues. Germline values: CDR1 SGHRS, CDR2 YFSETQ. TCRdb's table, derived via immunoSEQ multiplex PCR, lists solely in-frame clones and lacks some. The sample lists approximately 210,000 clones; around four fifths were seen once. The chain employs TRBV5-1 and TRBJ2-6; D remains unclear. The sequencing sample was made of peripheral blood. The sequence derives from a man aged 25-45 years with active or convalescent COVID-19. The CDR3 sequence: CASTPLASGANVLTF. DNA for the CDR3: TGCGCCAGCACCCCCCTGGCCTCTGGGGCCAACGTCCTGACTTTC.